This entry is about one T cell receptor beta chain. The antigen is undetermined. Because the CDR3 is missing its conserved closing phenylalanine or tryptophan, this is likely a read error. Synthesis of TCR beta cDNA was carried out from 450 to 650 ng total RNA with a constant-region primer. Construction of TCR beta libraries relied on three successive nested multiplex PCR rounds employing slightly modified ARM-PCR. The study ran its first two PCR rounds for 9 to 10 cycles each, using TRBV1-TRBV30 forward primers and a C-beta reverse primer. TCRdb recomputed calls from the multiplex PCR reads with MiXCR, one row per CDR3 protein. The sample lists nearly 50,000 distinct CDR3 sequences, roughly 77% occurring once. The data were obtained in a study of tumor-infiltrating lymphocytes in primary liver carcinoma. General study points: The proportion of top clones found throughout all five tumor regions was only about 7.5-25%.

V gave up 5 bases and J gave up 5 bases, with 12 bases separating them. This CDR3 is built from 13 residues. Unsorted bulk tissue (roughly 18-32 mg) underwent RNA and DNA co-extraction. Sample: liver tumor tissue from sampling region 3. Subset here: tumor region T3, left-lateral pole. The chain is built from TRBV12-3 or TRBV12-4 and TRBJ1-1, with a possible D match to TRBD1 (5 bases). The TCR originated in a man aged 40-50 years with primary liver carcinoma and hepatitis B virus infection. The chain's CDR3 is CASSRGRTTEAFI. The DNA of the CDR3 is TGTGCCAGCAGTCGGGGAAGGACAACTGAAGCTTTCATC.